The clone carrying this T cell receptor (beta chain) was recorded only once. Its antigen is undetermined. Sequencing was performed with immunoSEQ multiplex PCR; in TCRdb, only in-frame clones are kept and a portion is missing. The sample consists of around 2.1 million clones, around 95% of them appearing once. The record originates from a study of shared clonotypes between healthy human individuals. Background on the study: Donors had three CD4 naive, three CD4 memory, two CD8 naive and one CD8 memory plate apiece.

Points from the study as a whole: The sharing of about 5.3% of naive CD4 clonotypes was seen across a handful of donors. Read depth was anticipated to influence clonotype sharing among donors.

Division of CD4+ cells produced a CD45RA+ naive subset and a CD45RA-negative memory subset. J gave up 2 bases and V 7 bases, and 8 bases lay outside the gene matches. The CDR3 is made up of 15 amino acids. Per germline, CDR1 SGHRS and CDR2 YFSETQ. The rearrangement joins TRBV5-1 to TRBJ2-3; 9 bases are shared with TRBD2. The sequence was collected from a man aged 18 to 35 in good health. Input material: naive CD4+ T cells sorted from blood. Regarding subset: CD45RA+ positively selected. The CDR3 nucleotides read TGCGCCAGCTTCAGGACTAGCGAGATCACAGATACGCAGTATTTT. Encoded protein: CASFRTSEITDTQYF.